The clone carrying this TCR beta chain was seen once. Its cognate antigen is unknown. CDR3 length equals 15 residues. V was clipped by 4 bases and J by 4 bases, with 11 bases between them. The V gene's germline CDR1 is MDHEN and CDR2 SYDVKM. These data come from a study of OX40 agonist ivuxolimab in advanced cancers. Study details: Patients assigned to dose escalation were diagnosed with hepatocellular carcinoma, melanoma, renal cell or head and neck cancer. It was permissible to have had prior anti-PD-1, anti-PD-L1 or anti-CTLA-4 therapy, and more than 30% had some.

Broader study findings: Expanded clones were, on average, more numerous in CD8+ T cells than in CD4+. Patients who responded partially at 0.1-3.0 mg/kg showed clonal expansion ranking among the lowest.

Profiled with immunoSEQ multiplex PCR; TCRdb holds only in-frame clones, not every one. The profile shows about 83,000 clones, 91% of them singletons. The V gene is TRBV28, the J gene TRBJ1-6; D uncertain. Material: CD4+ or CD8+ T cells sorted from blood, obtained in a trial of the OX40 agonist ivuxolimab. This TCR came from an adult with an advanced solid tumor such as melanoma, head and neck, liver or kidney cancer. The CDR3 DNA reads TGTGCCAGCAGTTATCGGGCAGCTTATAATTCACCCCTCCACTTT. It encodes CASSYRAAYNSPLHF.